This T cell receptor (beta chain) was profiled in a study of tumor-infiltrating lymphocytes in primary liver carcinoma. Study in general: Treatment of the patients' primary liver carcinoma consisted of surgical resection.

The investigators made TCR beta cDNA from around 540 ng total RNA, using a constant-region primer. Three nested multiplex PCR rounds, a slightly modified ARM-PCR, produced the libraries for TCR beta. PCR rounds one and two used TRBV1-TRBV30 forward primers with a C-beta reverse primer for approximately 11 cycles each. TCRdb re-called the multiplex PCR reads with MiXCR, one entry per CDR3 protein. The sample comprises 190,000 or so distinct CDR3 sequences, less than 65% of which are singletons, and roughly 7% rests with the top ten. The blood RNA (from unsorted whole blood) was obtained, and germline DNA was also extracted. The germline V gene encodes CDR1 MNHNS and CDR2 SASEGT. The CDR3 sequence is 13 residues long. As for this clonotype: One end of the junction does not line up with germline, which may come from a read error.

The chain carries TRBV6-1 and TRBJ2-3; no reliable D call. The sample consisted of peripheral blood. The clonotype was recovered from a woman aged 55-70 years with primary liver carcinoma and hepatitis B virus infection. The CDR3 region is CVSSKVCSDTQYF. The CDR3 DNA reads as TGTGTCAGCAGTAAAGTATGCTCAGATACGCAGTATTTT.